This T cell receptor beta chain emerged from a study of cytomegalovirus exposure and HLA in healthy donors. Study results and limitations: High specificity and sensitivity for cytomegalovirus status were reported for the classifier. Rare TCR sequences dominated, though some public TCRs recurred in many donors. TCR beta sequences numbering under 20,000 were associated with HLA alleles at 0.05 false discovery rate in a later analysis.

The CDR3 loop spans 14 amino acids. Trimming left V 1 base short and J 9 bases short, with 13 bases between. Germline loops: CDR1 MNHNS, CDR2 SASEGT. With 60 Vbeta and 13 Jbeta primers, the PCR was carried out. Libraries were prepared by immunoSEQ multiplex PCR; TCRdb keeps only in-frame clonotypes and omits some of them. The sample shows 130,000 or so clones, 60% to 85% of them seen only once. In the case of this clone: As yet, its antigen is unknown.

Input material: PBMCs. This TCR was sampled from a woman aged 18-35 years in good health and CMV-seronegative. V and J are TRBV6-1 and TRBJ1-5, with no clear D. Written as DNA, the CDR3 is TGTGCCAGCAGTGAAGACAGCTCAGATGGGCCCCAGCATTTT. It yields the protein CASSEDSSDGPQHF.